These T cell receptor beta chains were read from a single sample in a study of cytomegalovirus exposure and HLA in healthy donors. TCRdb's table, derived via immunoSEQ multiplex PCR, lists solely in-frame clones and lacks some. The table has fewer than 350,000 clones, roughly 90% seen once. The sequenced sample consisted of PBMCs. The receptors were sampled from a young woman in good health and CMV-seronegative. The conserved cysteine and the conserved F or W are not part of the CDR3 here. The D gene is left open where the match is weak. The size field is filled for only some rows; it gives once, few, many or a size class.

v_call	d_call	j_call	clone_size	cdr3_aa
TRBV2	NA	TRBJ2-1	few	ASGAGDYNEQF
TRBV9	NA	TRBJ2-1	NA	ASSVRIYNEQF
TRBV2	NA	TRBJ1-4	once	ASSLGQNNEKLF
TRBV29-1	TRBD2	TRBJ2-3	once	SVDRTSGGSTDTQY
TRBV6-5	NA	TRBJ1-4	NA	ASRRGISVNEKLF
TRBV19	TRBD2	TRBJ2-3	once	ASTLSGGLDTQY
TRBV18	NA	NA	NA	ASSPPPGDLAGELF
TRBV6-1	NA	TRBJ1-3	NA	ASSADRRGNTIY
TRBV7-3	TRBD1	TRBJ2-4	NA	ASSITGGPKNIQY
TRBV27	NA	TRBJ1-1	NA	ASSKGNHGMNTEAF